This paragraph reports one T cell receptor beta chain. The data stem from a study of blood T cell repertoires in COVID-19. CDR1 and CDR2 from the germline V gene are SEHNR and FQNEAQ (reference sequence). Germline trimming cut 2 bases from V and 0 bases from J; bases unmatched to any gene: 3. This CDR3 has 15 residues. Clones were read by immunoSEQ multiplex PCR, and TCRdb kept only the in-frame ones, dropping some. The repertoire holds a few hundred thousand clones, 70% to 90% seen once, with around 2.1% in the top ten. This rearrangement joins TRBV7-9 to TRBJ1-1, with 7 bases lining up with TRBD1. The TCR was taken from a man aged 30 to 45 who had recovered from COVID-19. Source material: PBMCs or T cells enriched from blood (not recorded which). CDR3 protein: CASSLLTGLNTEAFF. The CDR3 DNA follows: TGTGCCAGCAGCTTACTGACAGGGTTGAACACTGAAGCTTTCTTT.